This TCR beta chain was recovered during a study of cytomegalovirus exposure and HLA in healthy donors. Clones were read by immunoSEQ multiplex PCR, and TCRdb kept only the in-frame ones, dropping some. The sample includes approximately 160,000 clones, less than 90% seen only once; the top ten take 5% to 7%. CDR1 and CDR2 from the germline V gene are MNHEY and SVGAGI. V lost 1 base to trimming and J lost 7 bases; unmatched junction nucleotides: 3. The CDR3 has 14 residues. Notes on this clone: Its target is unknown.

Study results and caveats: A later analysis found first-cohort TCR clusters tended to co-occur in the 130 or so validation repertoires. It was reported that the classifier diagnosed cytomegalovirus status with high specificity and sensitivity in both the original and validation cohorts.

The material sequenced was PBMCs. The clonotype comes from a woman aged 25 to 39 in good health and CMV-seronegative. This chain uses TRBV6-5 with TRBJ2-2; 7 bases match TRBD1. Written as DNA, the CDR3 is TGTGCCAGCAGTTACTTTCAGGGGGTCGGGGAGCTGTTTTTT. This encodes CASSYFQGVGELFF.